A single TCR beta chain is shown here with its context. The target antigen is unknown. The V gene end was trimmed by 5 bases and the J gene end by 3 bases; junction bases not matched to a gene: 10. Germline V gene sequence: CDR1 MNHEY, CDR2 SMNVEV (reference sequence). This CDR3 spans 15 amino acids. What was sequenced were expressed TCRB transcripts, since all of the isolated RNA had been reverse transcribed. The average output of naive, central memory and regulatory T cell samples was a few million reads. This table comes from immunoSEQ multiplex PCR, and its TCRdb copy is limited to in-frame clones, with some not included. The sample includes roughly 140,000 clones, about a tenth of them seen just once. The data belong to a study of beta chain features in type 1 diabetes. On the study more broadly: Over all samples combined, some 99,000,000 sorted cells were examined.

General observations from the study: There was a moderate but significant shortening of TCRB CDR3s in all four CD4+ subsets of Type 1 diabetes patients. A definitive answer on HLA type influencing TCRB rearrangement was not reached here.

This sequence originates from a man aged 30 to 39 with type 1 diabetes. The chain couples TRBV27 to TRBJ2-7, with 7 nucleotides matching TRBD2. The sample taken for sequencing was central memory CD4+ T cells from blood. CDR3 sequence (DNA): TGTGCCAGCAGTACCCACCAGGGCGGGAGCTACGAGCAGTACTTC. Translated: CASSTHQGGSYEQYF.